The clone carrying this T cell receptor beta chain was found a few times. Antigen specificity is unknown. The data originate from a study of CD8 T cells in ankylosing spondylitis. General study results and limits: Earlier work had already found some motif variants in reactive arthritis synovial fluid and blood. A TCR beta motif of under ten highly homologous variants appeared characteristic of ankylosing spondylitis blood.

TCRdb processed the 5' RACE reads anew with MiXCR; each CDR3 protein has one entry. The table records 750,000 to 850,000 distinct CDR3 sequences, over 9.5% of them present only once. Trimming removed 4 bases at V and 1 base at J, with 13 bases between. The CDR3 covers 15 residues. Germline loops: CDR1 LGHNA, CDR2 YSLEER. The source of this sequence is a male donor with ankylosing spondylitis. V is TRBV4-3 and J is TRBJ1-1; a possible D gene is TRBD1 (6 bases). The sample comprised blood, either unsorted or a sorted T cell fraction (not recorded which). CDR3 loop: CASSPAPQGNTEAFF. In DNA, the CDR3 is TGCGCCAGCAGCCCTGCCCCACAGGGGAACACTGAAGCTTTCTTT.